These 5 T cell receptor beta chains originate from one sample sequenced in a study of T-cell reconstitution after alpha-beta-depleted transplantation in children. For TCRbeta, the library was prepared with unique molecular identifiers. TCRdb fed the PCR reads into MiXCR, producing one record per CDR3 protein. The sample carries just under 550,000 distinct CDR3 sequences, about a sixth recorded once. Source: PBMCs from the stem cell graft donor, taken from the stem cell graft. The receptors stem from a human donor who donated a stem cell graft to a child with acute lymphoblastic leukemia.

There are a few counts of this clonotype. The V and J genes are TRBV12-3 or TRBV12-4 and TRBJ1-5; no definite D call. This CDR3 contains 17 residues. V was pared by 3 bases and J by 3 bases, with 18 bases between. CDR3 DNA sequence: TGTGCCAGCAGTTTGATAGGACTCCGGTTCCCCAATCAGCCCCAGCATTTT. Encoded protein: CASSLIGLRFPNQPQHF.

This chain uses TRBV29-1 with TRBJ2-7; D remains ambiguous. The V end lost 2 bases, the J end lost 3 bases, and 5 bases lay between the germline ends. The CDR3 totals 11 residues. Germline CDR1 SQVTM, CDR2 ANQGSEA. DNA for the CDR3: TGCAGCGTTGAACTTGGCTACGAGCAGTACTTC. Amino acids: CSVELGYEQYF.

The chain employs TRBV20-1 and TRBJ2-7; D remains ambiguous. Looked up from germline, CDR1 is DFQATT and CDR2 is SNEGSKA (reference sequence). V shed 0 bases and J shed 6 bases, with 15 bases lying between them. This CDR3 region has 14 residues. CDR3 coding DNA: TGCAGTGCTAGAGACCGCCTGCCGCCTGGCGAGCAGTACTTC. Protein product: CSARDRLPPGEQYF.

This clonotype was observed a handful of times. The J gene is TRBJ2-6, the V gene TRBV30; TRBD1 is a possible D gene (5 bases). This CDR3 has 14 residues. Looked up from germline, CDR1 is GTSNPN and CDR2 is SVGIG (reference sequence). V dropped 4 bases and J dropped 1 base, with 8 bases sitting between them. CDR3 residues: CAWTQGSGANVLTF. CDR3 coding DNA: TGTGCCTGGACCCAGGGATCTGGGGCCAACGTCCTGACTTTC.

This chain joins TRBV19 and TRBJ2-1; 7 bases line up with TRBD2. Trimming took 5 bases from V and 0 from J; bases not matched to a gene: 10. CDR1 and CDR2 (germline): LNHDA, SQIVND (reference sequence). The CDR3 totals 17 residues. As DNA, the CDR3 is TGTGCCAGTAGTTTGGCTAGCGGCCGCCACTCCTACAATGAGCAGTTCTTC. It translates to CASSLASGRHSYNEQFF.